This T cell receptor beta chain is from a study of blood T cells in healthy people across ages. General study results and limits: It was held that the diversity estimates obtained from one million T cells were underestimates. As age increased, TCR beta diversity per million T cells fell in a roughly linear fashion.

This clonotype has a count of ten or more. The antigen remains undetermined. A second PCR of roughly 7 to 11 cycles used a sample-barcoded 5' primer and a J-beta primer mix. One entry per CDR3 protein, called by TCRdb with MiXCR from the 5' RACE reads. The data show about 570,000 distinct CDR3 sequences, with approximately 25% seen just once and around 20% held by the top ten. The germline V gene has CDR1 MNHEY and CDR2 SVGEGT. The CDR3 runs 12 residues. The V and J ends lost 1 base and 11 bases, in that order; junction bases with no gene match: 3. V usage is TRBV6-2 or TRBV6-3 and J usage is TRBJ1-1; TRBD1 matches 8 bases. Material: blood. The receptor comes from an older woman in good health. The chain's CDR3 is CASSYWRTGAFF. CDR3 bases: TGTGCCAGCAGTTACTGGAGGACAGGGGCTTTCTTT.